The 7 T cell receptor beta chains below were found in one sample sequenced in a study of CD8 T cells in ankylosing spondylitis. One entry per CDR3 protein, called by TCRdb with MiXCR from the 5' RACE reads. The table has approximately 100,000 distinct CDR3 sequences, roughly 8.7% seen once. Material: blood, either unsorted or a sorted T cell fraction (not recorded which). The receptors come from a male donor with ankylosing spondylitis or in good health (not recorded which).

The chain recombines TRBV10-3 with TRBJ2-7; 9 bases match TRBD2. Looked up from germline, CDR1 is ENHRY and CDR2 is SYGVKD. Trimming cost V 0 bases and J 1 base; bases outside gene matches: 1. This CDR3 has 15 residues. Here the CDR3 reads CAISESSGGSYEQYF. The CDR3 DNA sequence: TGTGCCATCAGTGAGTCGAGCGGGGGGTCCTACGAGCAGTACTTC.

V is TRBV7-9 and J is TRBJ2-3; no reliable D call. The CDR3 spans 10 residues. V lost 10 bases to trimming and J lost 5 bases, with 7 bases between them. Per the germline V gene, CDR1 is SEHNR and CDR2 is FQNEAQ (reference sequence). In DNA form, the CDR3 reads TGTGCCACCCGGAGAGATACGCAGTATTTT. Translated, it gives CATRRDTQYF.

Concerning this clonotype itself: The junction departs from germline at one end; a sequencing error may be responsible. The chain carries TRBV20-1 and TRBJ2-3, with 10 positions matching TRBD2. The CDR3 loop spans 16 amino acids. The germline CDR1 and CDR2 sequences are DFQATT and SNEGSKA (reference sequence). DNA for the CDR3: TGCTGTGCTAGAGAGCTCCAGCGGGGGGGCCGAAATACGCAGTATTTT. Translating it yields CCARELQRGGRNTQYF.

The CDR3 reads CASSQRLYEQYF. The CDR3 DNA is TGTGCCAGCAGCCAAAGACTCTACGAGCAGTACTTC. The rearrangement uses TRBV7-2 and TRBJ2-7; D gene ambiguous. Per the germline V gene, CDR1 is SGHTA and CDR2 is FQGNSA. The CDR3 runs to 12 residues. Trimming removed 5 bases from V and 3 bases from J, with 8 bases in between.

The chain has TRBV20-1 and TRBJ1-4, with 7 bases identical to TRBD1. From germline, CDR1 is DFQATT and CDR2 SNEGSKA (reference sequence). Losses at the gene ends were 5 bases for V and 3 bases for J; bases not matched to a gene: 3. The CDR3 sequence is 13 residues long. CDR3 coding DNA: TGCAGTGCTTCAGGGGGTGCTAATGAAAAACTGTTTTTT. Protein sequence: CSASGGANEKLFF.

This clonotype was found many times. The CDR3 reads CSARDGDRGNTEAFF. The DNA for the CDR3 is TGCAGTGCTAGAGATGGGGACAGGGGGAACACTGAAGCTTTCTTT. V and J are TRBV20-1 and TRBJ1-1; 10 positions agree with TRBD1. The CDR3 loop spans 15 amino acids. Germline values: CDR1 DFQATT, CDR2 SNEGSKA (reference sequence). Unmatched junction bases numbered 2, after V lost 0 bases and J lost 1 base.

This clonotype has ten or more counts. The chain joins TRBV6-5 to TRBJ1-5; D not certain. The V end was cut by 0 bases, the J end by 6 bases, with 6 bases between. The CDR3 sequence is 13 residues long. Germline CDR1 reads MNHEY; CDR2 reads SVGAGI. Here the CDR3 DNA reads TGTGCCAGCAGTTACTCGATTCTTCAGCCCCAGCATTTT. Its translation is CASSYSILQPQHF.